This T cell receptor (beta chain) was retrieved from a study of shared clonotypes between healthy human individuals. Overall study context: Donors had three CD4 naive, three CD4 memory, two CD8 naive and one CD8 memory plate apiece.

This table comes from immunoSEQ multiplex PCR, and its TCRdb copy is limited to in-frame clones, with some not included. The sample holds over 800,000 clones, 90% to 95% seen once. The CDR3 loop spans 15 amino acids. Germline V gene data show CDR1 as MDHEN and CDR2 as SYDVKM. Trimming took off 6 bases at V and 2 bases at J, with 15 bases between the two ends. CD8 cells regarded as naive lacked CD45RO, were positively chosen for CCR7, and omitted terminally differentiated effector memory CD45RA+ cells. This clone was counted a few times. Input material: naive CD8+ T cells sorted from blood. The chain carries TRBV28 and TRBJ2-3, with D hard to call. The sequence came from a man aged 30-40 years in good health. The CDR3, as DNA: TGTGCCAGCAGAGACCCGACCTCCTCCACAGATACGCAGTATTTT. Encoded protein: CASRDPTSSTDTQYF.